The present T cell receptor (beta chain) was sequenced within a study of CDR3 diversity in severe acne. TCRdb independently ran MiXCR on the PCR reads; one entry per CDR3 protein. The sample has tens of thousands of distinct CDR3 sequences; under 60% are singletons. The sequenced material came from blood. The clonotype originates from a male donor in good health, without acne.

The CDR3 reads CASSLSPGQGKPEAFF. Written as DNA, the CDR3 is TGTGCCAGTAGTCTTTCTCCGGGACAGGGGAAGCCTGAAGCTTTCTTT. The chain links TRBV19 to TRBJ1-1, with 10 nucleotides matching TRBD1. Germline-derived CDR1 and CDR2 are LNHDA and SQIVND (reference sequence). The CDR3 sequence is 16 residues long. V dropped 5 bases and J dropped 6; count of bases not matched to a gene: 12.